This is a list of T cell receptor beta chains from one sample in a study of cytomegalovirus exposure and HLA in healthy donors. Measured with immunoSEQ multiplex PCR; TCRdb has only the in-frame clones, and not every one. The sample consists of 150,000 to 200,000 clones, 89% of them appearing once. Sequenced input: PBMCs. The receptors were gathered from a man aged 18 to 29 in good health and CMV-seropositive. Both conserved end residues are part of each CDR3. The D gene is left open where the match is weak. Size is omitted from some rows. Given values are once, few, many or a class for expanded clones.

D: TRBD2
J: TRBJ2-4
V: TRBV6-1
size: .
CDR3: CASTASGSTNIQYF
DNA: TGTGCCAGCACGGCTAGCGGGAGTACGAACATTCAGTACTTC

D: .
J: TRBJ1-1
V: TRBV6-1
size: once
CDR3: CASSALNTEAFF
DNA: TGTGCCAGCAGTGCTCTGAACACTGAAGCTTTCTTT

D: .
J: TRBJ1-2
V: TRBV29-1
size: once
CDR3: CSAGVDGNYGYTF
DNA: TGCAGCGCGGGAGTGGATGGGAACTATGGCTACACCTTC

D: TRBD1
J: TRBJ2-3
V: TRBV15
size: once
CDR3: CATSTRTGGSDTQYF
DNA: TGTGCCACCAGCACTAGGACAGGGGGGTCAGATACGCAGTATTTT

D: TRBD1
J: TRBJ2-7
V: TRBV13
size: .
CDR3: CASRLSGTGGFYEQYF
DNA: TGTGCCAGCAGATTGTCCGGGACAGGGGGCTTCTACGAGCAGTACTTC

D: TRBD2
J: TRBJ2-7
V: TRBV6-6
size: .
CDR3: CASSYSILSGLSEQYF
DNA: TGTGCCAGCAGTTACTCGATTCTTAGCGGGCTCAGCGAGCAGTACTTC

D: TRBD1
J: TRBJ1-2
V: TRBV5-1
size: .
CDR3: CASSPDRGVTYGYTF
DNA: TGCGCCAGCAGCCCCGACAGGGGGGTTACCTATGGCTACACCTTC

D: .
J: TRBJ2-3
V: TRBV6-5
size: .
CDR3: CASSAFGPDTQYF
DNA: TGTGCCAGCAGTGCGTTTGGGCCAGATACGCAGTATTTT

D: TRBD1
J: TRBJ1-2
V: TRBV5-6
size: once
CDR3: CASSFPDRGRRSGYGYTF
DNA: TGTGCCAGCAGCTTTCCTGATAGGGGGCGAAGATCGGGGTATGGCTACACCTTC

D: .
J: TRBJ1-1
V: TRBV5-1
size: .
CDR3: CASSSLQLNTEAFF
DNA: TGCGCCAGCAGCTCTCTCCAGTTGAACACTGAAGCTTTCTTT

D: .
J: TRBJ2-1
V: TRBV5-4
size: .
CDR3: CASSRTQDSEQFF
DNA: TGTGCCAGCAGCCGGACTCAGGACTCAGAGCAGTTCTTC

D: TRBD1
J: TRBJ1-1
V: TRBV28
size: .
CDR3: CASSSPLAGQTRIGEAFF
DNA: TGTGCCAGCAGCTCCCCGTTGGCGGGACAGACTAGAATAGGGGAAGCTTTCTTT

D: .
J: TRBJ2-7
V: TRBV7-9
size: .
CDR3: CASSLDGGYEQYF
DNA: TGTGCCAGCAGCTTAGACGGAGGGTACGAGCAGTACTTC

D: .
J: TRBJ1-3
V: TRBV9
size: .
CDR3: CASSIQGSGNTIYF
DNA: TGTGCCAGCAGCATACAGGGTTCTGGAAACACCATATATTTT

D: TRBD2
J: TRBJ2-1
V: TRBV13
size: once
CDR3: CASSEVTSTHNEQFF
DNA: TGTGCCAGCAGCGAGGTGACTAGCACCCACAATGAGCAGTTCTTC

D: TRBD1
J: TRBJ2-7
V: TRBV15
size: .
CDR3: CATSREDRGYEQYF
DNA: TGTGCCACCAGCAGAGAGGACAGGGGGTACGAGCAGTACTTC

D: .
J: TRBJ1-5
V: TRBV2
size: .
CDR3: CASSVDSYSNQPQHF
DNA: TGTGCCAGCAGTGTAGACAGTTATAGCAATCAGCCCCAGCATTTT

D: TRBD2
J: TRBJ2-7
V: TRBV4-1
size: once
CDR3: CASSQGWLAGNEQYF
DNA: TGCGCCAGCAGCCAAGGCTGGCTAGCGGGAAACGAGCAGTACTTC

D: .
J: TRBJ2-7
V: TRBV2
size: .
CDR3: CASSARSTSYEQYF
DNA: TGTGCCAGCAGTGCCCGGTCCACCTCCTACGAGCAGTACTTC

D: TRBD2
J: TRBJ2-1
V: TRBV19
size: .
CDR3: CASSIWTSGRSHEQFF
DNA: TGTGCCAGTAGTATTTGGACTAGCGGGAGAAGCCATGAGCAGTTCTTC

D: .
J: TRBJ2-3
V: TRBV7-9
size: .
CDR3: CASSLVVGGTDTQYF
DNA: TGTGCCAGCAGCTTAGTTGTGGGAGGAACAGATACGCAGTATTTT

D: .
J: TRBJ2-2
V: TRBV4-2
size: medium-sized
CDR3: CASSQELETGELFF
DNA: TGTGCCAGCAGCCAAGAACTGGAGACCGGGGAGCTGTTTTTT

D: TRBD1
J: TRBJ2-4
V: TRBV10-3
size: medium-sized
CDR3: CAISDLDRGQNIQYF
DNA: TGTGCCATCAGTGATTTGGACAGGGGCCAAAACATTCAGTACTTC